The clone carrying this T cell receptor (beta chain) has more than one count but fewer than ten. This sample was included in a study of blood T cell repertoires in COVID-19. The data were produced by immunoSEQ multiplex PCR, yet TCRdb's version contains in-frame clones alone and is incomplete. This table has over 250,000 clones, 65% to 90% appearing once. Trimming took 3 bases from V and 0 from J, leaving 9 bases between them. This CDR3 has 14 amino acids. Per germline, CDR1 SQVTM and CDR2 ANQGSEA. The sample taken for sequencing was peripheral blood. This chain uses TRBV29-1 with TRBJ1-5; a possible D gene is TRBD1 (5 bases). The sequence was obtained from a woman aged 70-85 years with COVID-19, enrolled during active disease. The CDR3 sequence is CSVEVGDSNQPQHF. In DNA, the CDR3 is TGCAGCGTTGAGGTAGGGGATAGCAATCAGCCCCAGCATTTT.